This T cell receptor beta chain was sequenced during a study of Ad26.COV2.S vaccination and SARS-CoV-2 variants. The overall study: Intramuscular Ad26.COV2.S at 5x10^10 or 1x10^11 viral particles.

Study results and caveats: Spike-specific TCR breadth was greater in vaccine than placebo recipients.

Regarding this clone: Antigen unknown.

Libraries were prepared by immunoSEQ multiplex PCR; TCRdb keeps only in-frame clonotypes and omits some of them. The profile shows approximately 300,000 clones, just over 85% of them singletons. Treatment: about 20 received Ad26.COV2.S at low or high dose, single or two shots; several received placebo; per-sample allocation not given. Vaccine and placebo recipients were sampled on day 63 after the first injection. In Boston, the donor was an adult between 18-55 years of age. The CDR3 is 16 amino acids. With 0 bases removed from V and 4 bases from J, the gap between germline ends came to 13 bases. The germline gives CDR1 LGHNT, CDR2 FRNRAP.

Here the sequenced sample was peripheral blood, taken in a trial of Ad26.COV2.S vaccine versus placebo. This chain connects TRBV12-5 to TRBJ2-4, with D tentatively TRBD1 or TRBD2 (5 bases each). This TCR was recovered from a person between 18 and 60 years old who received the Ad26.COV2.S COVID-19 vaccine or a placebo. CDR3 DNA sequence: TGTGCTAGTGGTTTGGTACTCCAGAGGGGAAAAAACATTCAGTACTTC. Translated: CASGLVLQRGKNIQYF. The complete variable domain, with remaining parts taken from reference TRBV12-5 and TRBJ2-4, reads DARVTQTPRHKVTEMGQEVTMRCQPILGHNTVFWYRQTMMQGLELLAYFRNRAPLDDSGMPKDRFSAEMPDATLATLKIQPSEPRDSAVYFCASGLVLQRGKNIQYFGAGTRLSVL.